One and the same sample provided the 24 T cell receptor beta chains below, sequenced in a study of shared clonotypes between healthy human individuals. Only in-frame clones appear in the TCRdb table, and some are missing; sequencing was by immunoSEQ multiplex PCR. The profile shows more than 1,200,000 clones, 98% to 99% of them singletons. The specimen was naive CD4+ T cells sorted from blood. Described subset: CD45RA+ positively selected. The receptors originated from a man aged 25 to 40 in good health.

The genes are TRBV11-3 and TRBJ2-5; 11 bases match TRBD2. CDR1 and CDR2 from the germline V gene are SGHNT and YENEEA. The CDR3 consists of 16 residues. With 4 bases clipped from V and 1 base from J, the junction kept 5 bases outside the gene matches. The chain's CDR3 is CASSYRLAGGQETQYF. CDR3 DNA: TGTGCCAGCAGCTATAGGCTAGCGGGAGGCCAAGAGACCCAGTACTTC.

The rearrangement uses TRBV5-6 and TRBJ1-4; a possible D gene is TRBD1 (5 bases). V was cut by 0 bases and J by 10 bases, with 13 bases left in between. The length of the CDR3 is 14 residues. CDR1 and CDR2 from the germline V gene are SGHDT and YYEEEE. The CDR3 is CASSLVLQGGKLFF. The CDR3 nucleotides read TGTGCCAGCAGCTTGGTCCTGCAGGGTGGAAAACTGTTTTTT.

Concerning this clone itself: This CDR3 is also generated by other DNA sequences in the sample. This rearrangement joins TRBV4-1 to TRBJ2-7; the D is unclear. There are 13 residues in the CDR3. Trimming removed 0 bases from V and 3 bases from J, with 6 bases in between. CDR1 and CDR2 (germline): MGHRA, YSYEKL. CDR3 in amino acids: CASSQELGYEQYF. CDR3 DNA: TGCGCCAGCAGCCAAGAACTGGGCTACGAGCAGTACTTC.

This chain connects TRBV5-6 to TRBJ2-6; D is unclear. In germline, CDR1 is SGHDT, CDR2 YYEEEE. The germline V and J ends were trimmed by 2 bases and 4 bases, with 7 bases remaining between them. The CDR3 extends over 14 amino acids. Here the CDR3 reads CASSFIRGANVLTF. The CDR3 DNA reads as TGTGCCAGCAGCTTCATCAGGGGGGCCAACGTCCTGACTTTC.

The rearrangement joins TRBV7-8 to TRBJ2-1, with 8 bases aligning to TRBD2. This CDR3 has 13 amino acids. Trimming at V came to 11 bases and at J to 0 bases, leaving 3 bases not matched to a gene. The V gene's germline CDR1 is SGHVS and CDR2 FQNEAQ. The CDR3 region has the DNA TGTGCCGTCGCGGGGGGCTCCTACAATGAGCAGTTCTTC. It specifies CAVAGGSYNEQFF.

The chain's CDR3 is CAGSGPSNTGELFF. The CDR3 nucleotides are TGTGCCGGTAGCGGACCCTCGAACACCGGGGAGCTGTTTTTT. V is TRBV7-2 and J is TRBJ2-2; a weak D match, TRBD2 (6 bases). Germline V gene sequence: CDR1 SGHTA, CDR2 FQGNSA. The CDR3 runs to 14 residues. V was shortened by 11 bases and J by 0 bases, with 13 bases between the two germline ends.

This chain links TRBV9 with TRBJ2-5; no clear D gene. The CDR3 has 15 residues. V lost 4 bases, J lost 3 bases, and 16 bases lay in between. The V gene's germline CDR1 is SGDLS and CDR2 YYNGEE. CDR3 sequence: CASSPRQAFKETQYF. The CDR3, as DNA: TGTGCCAGCAGCCCCCGCCAGGCCTTCAAAGAGACCCAGTACTTC.

The V and J genes are TRBV6-1 and TRBJ2-2, with 7 bases fitting TRBD1. V was clipped by 4 bases and J by 5 bases; unmatched bases: 10. The CDR3 extends over 16 amino acids. Germline loops: CDR1 MNHNS, CDR2 SASEGT. The CDR3 region is CASSAPSQGNTGELFF. CDR3 sequence (DNA): TGTGCCAGCAGTGCCCCATCACAGGGGAATACCGGGGAGCTGTTTTTT.

CDR3 region: CASSLSVAGGTETQYF. CDR3 nucleotides: TGTGCCAGCAGCTTGTCGGTAGCAGGGGGCACAGAGACCCAGTACTTC. The rearrangement links TRBV7-9 to TRBJ2-5; 8 bases are a match to TRBD1. The CDR3 is made up of 16 amino acids. Unmatched junction bases numbered 10, after V lost 3 bases and J lost 4 bases. CDR1 is SEHNR, CDR2 FQNEAQ, per germline (reference sequence).

This clone was counted only a few times. The chain couples TRBV25-1 to TRBJ2-7, with 8 bases fitting TRBD1. Germline V gene lookup returns CDR1 MGHDK and CDR2 SYGVNS. This CDR3 has 14 residues. Trimming took 5 bases from V and 3 from J; bases not matched to a gene: 6. The CDR3, as DNA: TGTGCCAGCAGTAGGACAGGGATGGGCTACGAGCAGTACTTC. Its protein product is CASSRTGMGYEQYF.

The chain is built from TRBV11-3 and TRBJ2-2, with 7 bases identical to TRBD1. CDR1 SGHNT and CDR2 YENEEA come from the germline V gene. The CDR3 consists of 15 residues. Trimming at V came to 3 bases and at J to 3 bases, leaving 4 bases not matched to a gene. CDR3 DNA: TGTGCCAGCAGCTTGAACAGGGGAGACACCGGGGAGCTGTTTTTT. This translates into CASSLNRGDTGELFF.

This chain links TRBV19 with TRBJ1-3; D remains unclear. Germline CDR1 LNHDA, CDR2 SQIVND (reference sequence). The CDR3 covers 10 residues. Trimming stripped 6 bases from V and 8 bases from J, with 5 bases between. For the CDR3, the DNA is TGTGCCAGTAGGAGGGACACCATATATTTT. This encodes CASRRDTIYF.

The chain uses TRBV19 and TRBJ2-7; D gene ambiguous. V lost 4 bases, J lost 0 bases, and 10 bases lay in between. CDR3 length: 14 residues. Per germline, CDR1 LNHDA and CDR2 SQIVND (reference sequence). Here the CDR3 DNA reads TGTGCCAGTAGTAGATCGGGCAGCTCCTACGAGCAGTACTTC. Translation gives CASSRSGSSYEQYF.

The count of this clone is one. V is TRBV27 and J is TRBJ2-7, with 14 bases that match TRBD2. CDR1 MNHEY and CDR2 SMNVEV come from the germline V gene (reference sequence). The CDR3 consists of 19 residues. V was clipped by 3 bases and J by 3 bases; unmatched bases: 13. CDR3 bases: TGTGCCAGCAGTTTGCTGACCGGGACTAGCGGGAGTTCTAACTACGAGCAGTACTTC. Protein product: CASSLLTGTSGSSNYEQYF.

The DNA of the CDR3 is TGCGCCAGCAGCGTGACCATCCTTGGCTCAGATACGCAGTATTTT. This encodes CASSVTILGSDTQYF. The chain uses TRBV5-1 and TRBJ2-3; D remains unclear. Trimming shortened V by 4 bases and J by 4 bases, and 16 bases separated the two germline ends. The CDR3 has 15 amino acids. CDR1 is SGHRS and CDR2 is YFSETQ in the germline V gene.

V gene TRBV9 combines with J gene TRBJ2-3; D is uncertain. CDR3 length: 14 amino acids. Germline V lookup: CDR1 SGDLS, CDR2 YYNGEE. Trimming cost V 3 bases and J 2 bases, with 10 bases left between them. Here the CDR3 DNA reads TGTGCCAGCAGCGCCGCCCCAAACACAGATACGCAGTATTTT. Translating it yields CASSAAPNTDTQYF.

The chain uses TRBV5-1 and TRBJ2-1, with 13 bases aligning to TRBD2. This CDR3 has 19 amino acids. Germline V CDR1 and CDR2: SGHRS, YFSETQ. V trimming: 0 bases; J trimming: 0 bases; junction bases outside the gene matches: 6. CDR3 DNA sequence: TGCGCCAGCAGCTTGGCCTCCGGACTAGCGGGAGCCTCCTACAATGAGCAGTTCTTC. Translating it yields CASSLASGLAGASYNEQFF. Full variable domain (missing parts from reference TRBV5-1 and TRBJ2-1): KAGVTQTPRYLIKTRGQQVTLSCSPISGHRSVSWYQQTPGQGLQFLFEYFSETQRNKGNFPGRFSGRQFSNSRSEMNVSTLELGDSALYLCASSLASGLAGASYNEQFFGPGTRLTVL.

This clone was picked up one time. This chain uses TRBV7-9 with TRBJ2-7; 8 nucleotides agree with TRBD1. In germline, CDR1 is SEHNR, CDR2 FQNEAQ (reference sequence). The CDR3 has 14 amino acids. J was trimmed by 4 bases and V by 5 bases; bases with no gene match: 7. The CDR3 DNA sequence: TGTGCCAGCAGCCGGACAGGGAGCGGGTACGAGCAGTACTTC. It encodes CASSRTGSGYEQYF.

The V and J genes are TRBV19 and TRBJ1-2; TRBD1 matches at 10 bases. The CDR3 has 17 amino acids. V lost 4 bases to trimming and J lost 1 base; unmatched junction nucleotides: 9. Germline CDR1 is LNHDA and CDR2 is SQIVND (reference sequence). CDR3 DNA: TGTGCCAGTAGTAAGTGGGACAGGGGCCCTCTTAACTATGGCTACACCTTC. Residues: CASSKWDRGPLNYGYTF.

The V call is TRBV15, the J call TRBJ1-3; 8 nucleotides match TRBD1. Germline CDR1 and CDR2: LNHNV and YYDKDF (reference sequence). The CDR3 length is 14 residues. V was clipped by 3 bases and J by 2 bases; unmatched bases: 0. This chain's CDR3 is CATSRDRAGNTIYF. The DNA of the CDR3 is TGTGCCACCAGCAGGGACAGGGCTGGAAACACCATATATTTT.

V and J are TRBV6-5 and TRBJ1-2, with D tentatively TRBD1 (5 bases). CDR3 length equals 14 residues. Germline V gives CDR1 MNHEY, CDR2 SVGAGI. V shed 5 bases and J shed 6 bases, with 16 bases lying between them. The CDR3 nucleotides read TGTGCCAGCAGTACACAGGACGCGTTACATGGCTACACCTTC. It translates to CASSTQDALHGYTF.

The chain combines TRBV2 with TRBJ2-4; a possible D gene is TRBD2 (7 bases). Trimming pared 8 bases from V and 7 bases from J, leaving 18 bases between. The CDR3 contains 14 residues. Germline lookup yields CDR1 SNHLY and CDR2 FYNNEI. The CDR3 region has the DNA TGTGCCAGCGAAAGCAGGACTAGGGGGAACATTCAGTACTTC. Its protein is CASESRTRGNIQYF.

The chain uses TRBV6-5 and TRBJ2-2; 8 nucleotides line up with TRBD2. This CDR3 is 14 amino acids long. Germline V gene lookup returns CDR1 MNHEY and CDR2 SVGAGI. The CDR3 nucleotides read TGTGGCGTGGTTGCGGGAGGAAACACCGGGGAGCTGTTTTTT. Amino acid sequence: CGVVAGGNTGELFF.

The CDR3 DNA is TGTGCCAGCACCGGGACTAGCGGTAATACGCAGTATTTT. Its translation is CASTGTSGNTQYF. This chain links TRBV6-6 with TRBJ2-3, with 11 bases fitting TRBD2. This CDR3 has 13 amino acids. Germline values: CDR1 MNHNY, CDR2 SVGAGI (reference sequence). V shed 7 bases and J 7 bases; nucleotides not matched to a gene: 4.